This record looks at one T cell receptor (beta chain) sequence and its context. Its antigen remains unknown. The source of the sample is a study of cytomegalovirus exposure and HLA in healthy donors. Study-wide findings and caveats: Further analysis, carried out later, found HLA-associated TCR beta chains more clonally expanded than equally common other chains.

The primer mix had 60 Vbeta and 13 Jbeta primers. The table came from immunoSEQ multiplex PCR; TCRdb's copy has only in-frame clones and leaves some out. The table has approximately 82,000 clones, roughly 79% seen once. The source is a man aged 40-55 years in good health and CMV-seronegative. Sequencing input: PBMCs.

The CDR3 here is CASTLDSGRENEQFF. CDR3 in DNA: TGTGCCAGCACCCTGGATAGCGGGAGGGAAAATGAGCAGTTCTTC. The gene calls are TRBV7-3 and TRBJ2-1, with 11 bases matching TRBD2. The trim removed 7 bases at V and 7 bases at J, leaving 9 bases unmatched. Looked up from germline, CDR1 is SGHTA and CDR2 is FQGTGA. This CDR3 comprises 15 residues. Full variable domain (remainder filled in from reference TRBV7-3 and TRBJ2-1): GAGVSQTPSNKVTEKGKYVELRCDPISGHTALYWYRQSLGQGPEFLIYFQGTGAADDSGLPNDRFFAVRPEGSVSTLKIQRTERGDSAVYLCASTLDSGRENEQFFGPGTRLTVL.